This passage covers 10 T cell receptor beta chains from one sample sequenced in a study of human T cells and chemical hapten exposure. Each CDR3 protein is one row after TCRdb ran MiXCR on the RACE reads. The sample carries around 74,000 distinct CDR3 sequences, 30% to 35% recorded once. Noted time point: patch test 1, 2 weeks after DPC sensitization. Noted treatment: therapeutic diphenylcyclopropenone sensitization with weekly scalp DPC. The sequencing used whole blood, collected in connection with sensitization to the hapten diphenylcyclopropenone (DPC). The receptors stem from a man between 40 and 49 years old with alopecia areata. Some clones in this sample may be carry-over from other donors' samples.

J is TRBJ2-7 and V is TRBV28; D may match TRBD1 or TRBD2 (7 bases each). Trimming took off 9 bases at V and 7 bases at J, with 19 bases between the two ends. Germline CDR1 reads MDHEN; CDR2 reads SYDVKM. This CDR3 is built from 13 residues. CDR3 DNA: TGTGCCAGTGGAGGGAGGGGGCGCTGGGAGCAGTACTTC. This gives the protein CASGGRGRWEQYF.

This rearrangement joins TRBV25-1 to TRBJ2-7, with 7 bases that match TRBD2. Germline CDR1 reads MGHDK; CDR2 reads SYGVNS. With 2 bases clipped from V and 6 bases from J, the junction kept 10 bases outside the gene matches. The CDR3 spans 15 residues. The CDR3, as DNA: TGTGCCAGCAGTGAAGCAGCGGGGTGGGGTAGCGAGCAGTACTTC. This codes for CASSEAAGWGSEQYF.

The chain links TRBV12-3 or TRBV12-4 to TRBJ1-1; tentatively, D is TRBD1 (6 bases). Trimming stripped 5 bases from V and 6 bases from J, with 22 bases between. The CDR3 consists of 16 residues. This chain's CDR3 is CASSPVEGGFKAEAFF. DNA of the CDR3: TGTGCCAGCAGTCCAGTCGAAGGGGGGTTTAAGGCTGAAGCTTTCTTT.

The chain combines TRBV12-3 or TRBV12-4 with TRBJ1-1, with D hard to call. V lost 5 bases to trimming and J lost 0 bases, with 4 bases between them. This CDR3 has 12 amino acids. CDR3 sequence: CASSGMNTEAFF. DNA of the CDR3: TGTGCCAGCAGTGGGATGAACACTGAAGCTTTCTTT.

The chain uses TRBV6-6 and TRBJ2-1; possibly TRBD2 for D (6 bases). There are 15 residues in the CDR3. V lost 2 bases and J lost 9, with 17 bases in between. In germline, CDR1 is MNHNY, CDR2 SVGAGI (reference sequence). The CDR3 DNA reads TGTGCCAGCAGTTACACAGGAGGGCGGGGCGGTGAGCAGTTCTTC. Translated: CASSYTGGRGGEQFF.

This clonotype was picked up a small number of times. V is TRBV20-1 and J is TRBJ2-3; either TRBD1 or TRBD2 may fit D (6 bases each). CDR3 length: 16 amino acids. CDR1 is DFQATT and CDR2 is SNEGSKA in the germline V gene (reference sequence). V dropped 6 bases and J dropped 0 bases, with 19 bases sitting between them. The CDR3 sequence is CSAPVGGGLSTDTQYF. As DNA, the CDR3 is TGCAGTGCCCCTGTTGGAGGGGGGCTTAGCACAGATACGCAGTATTTT.

This clonotype was seen a handful of times. This chain joins TRBV12-3 or TRBV12-4 and TRBJ1-6; TRBD1 matches 8 bases. This CDR3 contains 15 residues. The V and J ends lost 7 bases and 5 bases, in that order; junction bases with no gene match: 7. The CDR3 bases are TGTGCCAGCACCATAGGGACAGGAGATAATTCACCCCTCCACTTT. Amino acid sequence: CASTIGTGDNSPLHF.

This rearrangement joins TRBV2 to TRBJ2-3; TRBD2 matches at 9 bases. The junction had 8 bases not matched to a gene; V was cut back by 6 bases and J by 4 bases. Looked up from germline, CDR1 is SNHLY and CDR2 is FYNNEI. The CDR3 length is 15 residues. The chain's CDR3 is CASRGLASSADTQYF. The CDR3 DNA reads TGTGCCAGCAGGGGACTAGCTTCATCGGCAGATACGCAGTATTTT.

This clonotype was observed a few times. The chain is built from TRBV27 and TRBJ2-1; TRBD1 matches at 7 bases. The CDR3 length is 16 residues. Germline-derived CDR1 and CDR2 are MNHEY and SMNVEV (reference sequence). Germline trimming cut 4 bases from V and 0 bases from J; bases unmatched to any gene: 6. The CDR3, as DNA: TGTGCCAGCAGTTCACAGGGGTCTGACTCCTACAATGAGCAGTTCTTC. Protein sequence: CASSSQGSDSYNEQFF.

This chain uses TRBV6-5 with TRBJ1-2, with D perhaps TRBD1 (5 bases). Per germline, CDR1 MNHEY and CDR2 SVGAGI. The CDR3 has 15 residues. Trimming left V 2 bases short and J 0 bases short, with 10 bases between. The CDR3 is CASSYQAGSNYGYTF. For the CDR3, the DNA is TGTGCCAGCAGTTACCAGGCAGGGTCTAACTATGGCTACACCTTC.